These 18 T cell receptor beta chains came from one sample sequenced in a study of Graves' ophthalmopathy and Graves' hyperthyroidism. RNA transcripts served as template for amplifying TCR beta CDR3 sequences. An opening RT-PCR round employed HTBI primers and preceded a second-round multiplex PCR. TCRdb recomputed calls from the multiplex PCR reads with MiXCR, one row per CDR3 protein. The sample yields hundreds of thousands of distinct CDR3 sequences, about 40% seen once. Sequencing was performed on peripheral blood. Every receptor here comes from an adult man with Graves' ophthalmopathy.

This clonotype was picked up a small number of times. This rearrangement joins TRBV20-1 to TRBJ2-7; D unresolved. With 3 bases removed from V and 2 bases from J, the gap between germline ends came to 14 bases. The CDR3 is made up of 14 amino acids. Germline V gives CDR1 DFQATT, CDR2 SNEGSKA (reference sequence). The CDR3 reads CSARGGEAPYEQYF. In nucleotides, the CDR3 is TGCAGTGCTAGGGGCGGTGAAGCGCCCTACGAGCAGTACTTC.

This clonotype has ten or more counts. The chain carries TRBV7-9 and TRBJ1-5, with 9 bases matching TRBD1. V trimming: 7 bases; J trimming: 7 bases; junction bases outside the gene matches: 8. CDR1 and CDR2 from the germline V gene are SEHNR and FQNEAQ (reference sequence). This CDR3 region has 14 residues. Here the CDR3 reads CASTPGQGDQPQHF. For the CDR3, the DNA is TGTGCCAGCACCCCGGGACAGGGTGACCAGCCCCAGCATTTT.

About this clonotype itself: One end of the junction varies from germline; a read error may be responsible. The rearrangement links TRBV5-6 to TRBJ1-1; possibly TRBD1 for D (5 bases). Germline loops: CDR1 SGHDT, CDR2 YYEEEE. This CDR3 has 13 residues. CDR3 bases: TGTGCCAGCAGCTGCCCGACAGTCACTGAGGCTTTCTTT. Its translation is CASSCPTVTEAFF.

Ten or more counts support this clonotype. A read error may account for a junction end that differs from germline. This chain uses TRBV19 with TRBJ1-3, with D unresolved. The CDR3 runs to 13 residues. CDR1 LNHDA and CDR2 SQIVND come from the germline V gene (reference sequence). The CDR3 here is CASSIDSGNTIYF. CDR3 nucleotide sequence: TGTGCCAGTAGCATAGACTCTGGAAACACCATATATTTT. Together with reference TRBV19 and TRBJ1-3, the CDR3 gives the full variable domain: DGGITQSPKYLFRKEGQNVTLSCEQNLNHDAMYWYRQDPGQGLRLIYYSQIVNDFQKGDIAEGYSVSREKKESFPLTVTSAQKNPTAFYLCASSIDSGNTIYFGEGSWLTVV.

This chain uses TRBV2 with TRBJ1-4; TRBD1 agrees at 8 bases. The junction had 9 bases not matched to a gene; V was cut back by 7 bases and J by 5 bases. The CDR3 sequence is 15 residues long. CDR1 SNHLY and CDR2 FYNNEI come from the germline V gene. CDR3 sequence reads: CASTTKTGANEKLFF. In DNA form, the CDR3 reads TGTGCCAGCACAACCAAGACAGGGGCAAATGAAAAACTGTTTTTT.

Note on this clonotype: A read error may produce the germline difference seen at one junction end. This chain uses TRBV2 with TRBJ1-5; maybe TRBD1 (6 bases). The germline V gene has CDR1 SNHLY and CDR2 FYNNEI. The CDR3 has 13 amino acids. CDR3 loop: CASLSTGNRPQHF. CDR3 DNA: TGTGCCAGCCTTTCGACAGGCAATCGGCCCCAGCATTTT.

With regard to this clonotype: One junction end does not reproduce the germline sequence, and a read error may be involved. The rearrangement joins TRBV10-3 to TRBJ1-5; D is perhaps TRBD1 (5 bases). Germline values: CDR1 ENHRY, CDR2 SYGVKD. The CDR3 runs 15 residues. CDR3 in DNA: TGTGCCAGCAGTTACTCGGGGCAGACGAATCAGCCCCAGCATTTT. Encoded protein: CASSYSGQTNQPQHF.

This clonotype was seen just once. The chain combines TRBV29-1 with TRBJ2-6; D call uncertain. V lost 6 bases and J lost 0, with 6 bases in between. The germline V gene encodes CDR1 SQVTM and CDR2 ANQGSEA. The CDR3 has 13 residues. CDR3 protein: CSVQSSGANVLTF. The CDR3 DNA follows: TGCAGCGTCCAGAGCTCTGGGGCCAACGTCCTGACTTTC.

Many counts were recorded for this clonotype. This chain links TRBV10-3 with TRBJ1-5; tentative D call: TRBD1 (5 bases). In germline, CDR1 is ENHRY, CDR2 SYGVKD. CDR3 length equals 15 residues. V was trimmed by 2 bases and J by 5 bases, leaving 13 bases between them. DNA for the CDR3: TGTGCCATCAGTGAGCAGGGTGCCTACGATCAGCCCCAGCATTTT. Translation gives CAISEQGAYDQPQHF.

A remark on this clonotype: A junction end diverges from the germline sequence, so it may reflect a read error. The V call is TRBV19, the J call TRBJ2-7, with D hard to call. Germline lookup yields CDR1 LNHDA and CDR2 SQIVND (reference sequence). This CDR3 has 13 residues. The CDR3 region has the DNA TGTGCCAATAGTATTTCACGCGGATACGAGCAGTACTTC. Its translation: CANSISRGYEQYF.

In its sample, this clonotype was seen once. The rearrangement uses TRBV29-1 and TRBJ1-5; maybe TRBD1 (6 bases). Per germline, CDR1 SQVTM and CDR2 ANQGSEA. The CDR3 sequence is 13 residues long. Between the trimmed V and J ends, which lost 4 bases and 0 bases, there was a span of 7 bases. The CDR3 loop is CSVGQVSNQPQHF. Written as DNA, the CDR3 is TGCAGCGTTGGACAGGTTAGCAATCAGCCCCAGCATTTT.

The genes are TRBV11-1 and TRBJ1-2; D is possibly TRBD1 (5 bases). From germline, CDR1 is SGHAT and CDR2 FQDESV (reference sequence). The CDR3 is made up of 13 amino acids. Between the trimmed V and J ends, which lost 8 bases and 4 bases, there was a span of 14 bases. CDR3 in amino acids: CASVDQGPYGYTF. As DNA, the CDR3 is TGTGCCAGCGTAGACCAGGGACCCTATGGCTACACCTTC.

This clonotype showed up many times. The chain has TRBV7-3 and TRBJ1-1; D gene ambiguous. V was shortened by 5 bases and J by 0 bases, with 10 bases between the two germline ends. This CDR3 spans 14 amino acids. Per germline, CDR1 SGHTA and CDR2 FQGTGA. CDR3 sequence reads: CASSPGFLNTEAFF. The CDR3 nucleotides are TGTGCCAGCAGCCCCGGGTTCCTGAACACTGAAGCTTTCTTT.

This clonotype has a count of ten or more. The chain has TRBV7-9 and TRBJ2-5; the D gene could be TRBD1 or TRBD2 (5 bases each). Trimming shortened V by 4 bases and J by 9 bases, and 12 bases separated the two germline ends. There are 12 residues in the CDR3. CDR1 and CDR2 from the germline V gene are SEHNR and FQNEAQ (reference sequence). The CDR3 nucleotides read TGTGCCAGCAGCTCCAGCGGCAGGGCCCAGTACTTC. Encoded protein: CASSSSGRAQYF.

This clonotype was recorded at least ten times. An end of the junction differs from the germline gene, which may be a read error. This CDR3 reads CASSFSTTGELFF. CDR3 nucleotide sequence: TGTGCCAGCAGCTTTAGCACCACCGGTGAGCTGTTTTTT. This chain joins TRBV7-9 and TRBJ2-2; D ambiguous. Germline V gives CDR1 SEHNR, CDR2 FQNEAQ (reference sequence). The CDR3 is 13 residues long.

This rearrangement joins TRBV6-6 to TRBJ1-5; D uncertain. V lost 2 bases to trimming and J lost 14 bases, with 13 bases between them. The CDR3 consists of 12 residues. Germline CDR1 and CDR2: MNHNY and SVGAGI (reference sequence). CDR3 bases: TGTGCCAGCAGTTACGCGGGAGCCAGCGAGCATTTT. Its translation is CASSYAGASEHF.

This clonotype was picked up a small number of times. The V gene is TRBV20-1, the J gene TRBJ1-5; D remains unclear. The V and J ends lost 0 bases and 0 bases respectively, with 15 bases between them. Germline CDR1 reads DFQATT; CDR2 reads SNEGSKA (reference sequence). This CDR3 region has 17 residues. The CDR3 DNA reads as TGCAGTGCTAGAGATCGCGGACGTTCATATAGCAATCAGCCCCAGCATTTT. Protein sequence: CSARDRGRSYSNQPQHF.

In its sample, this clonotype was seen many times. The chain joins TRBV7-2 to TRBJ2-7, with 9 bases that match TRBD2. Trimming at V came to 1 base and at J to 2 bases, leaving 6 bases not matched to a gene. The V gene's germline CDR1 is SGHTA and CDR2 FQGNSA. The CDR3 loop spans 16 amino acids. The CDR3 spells CASSLDGTSSAYEQYF. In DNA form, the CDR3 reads TGTGCCAGCAGCTTAGATGGGACTAGCAGCGCCTACGAGCAGTACTTC. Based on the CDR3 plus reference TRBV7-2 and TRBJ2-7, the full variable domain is GAGVSQSPSNKVTEKGKDVELRCDPISGHTALYWYRQSLGQGLEFLIYFQGNSAPDKSGLPSDRFSAERTGGSVSTLTIQRTQQEDSAVYLCASSLDGTSSAYEQYFGPGTRLTVT.